A single sample gave rise to the 2 T cell receptor beta chains below, sequenced in a study of cytomegalovirus exposure and HLA in healthy donors. The PCR had 60 Vbeta and 13 Jbeta primers. Libraries were prepared by immunoSEQ multiplex PCR; TCRdb keeps only in-frame clonotypes and omits some of them. The sample records roughly 140,000 clones, 65% to 85% being singletons. Specimen: PBMCs. The receptors were gathered from a male donor in good health and CMV-seronegative.

This chain links TRBV10-2 with TRBJ1-1, with unresolved D. Per germline, CDR1 WSHSY and CDR2 SAAADI. The length of the CDR3 is 15 residues. Trimming removed 0 bases from V and 5 bases from J, with 13 bases in between. The CDR3 nucleotides are TGCGCCAGCAGTGAGTCGGGCAGGATTGCGACTGAAGCTTTCTTT. Residues: CASSESGRIATEAFF.

The chain joins TRBV27 to TRBJ2-2, with 7 positions matching TRBD2. The germline CDR1 and CDR2 sequences are MNHEY and SMNVEV (reference sequence). CDR3 size: 15 residues. The V and J ends lost 6 bases and 3 bases, in that order; junction bases with no gene match: 7. The CDR3 sequence is CASRPLAEYTGELFF. The CDR3 DNA sequence: TGTGCCAGCAGACCCCTAGCGGAGTACACCGGGGAGCTGTTTTTT.